This record concerns one T cell receptor beta chain sequence. Its antigen is not known. The data were obtained in a study of T cells expressing NK-cell markers. About the study: Sorted T-cell subsets CD3+CD56+NKG2C+, CD3+CD56+NKG2C- and CD3+CD56-NKG2C+ were TCR beta-sequenced. HCMV seropositivity characterized most of the eight sequenced donors, and seronegativity one.

In germline, CDR1 is KGHSH, CDR2 LQKENI. This CDR3 has 15 residues. Study conclusions and caveats: Where several donors were concerned, these clonotypes also led the CD3+CD56-NKG2C+ fraction.

TCRdb reprocessed the 5' RACE reads and stores each CDR3 protein as one record, lacking DNA. Recorded here are some 440,000 distinct CDR3 sequences; the top ten clones represent approximately 1.4%. This clonotype was sampled from a woman between 45 and 65 years old in good health. The rearrangement joins TRBV18 to TRBJ2-5; TCRdb lists TRBD1, though no DNA is available to test this call. The source material was blood T cells: a sorted CD56 or NKG2C T cell subset, CD4+ or CD8+ T cells, or bulk PBMC T cells (not recorded which). CDR3 sequence reads: CASSPQAQYQETQYF. The full variable domain, rest sourced from reference TRBV18 and TRBJ2-5, is NAGVMQNPRHLVRRRGQEARLRCSPMKGHSHVYWYRQLPEEGLKFMVYLQKENIIDESGMPKERFSAEFPKEGPSILRIQQVVRGDSAAYFCASSPQAQYQETQYFGPGTRLLVL.